A selection of T cell receptor beta chains follows, all from one sample in a study of T cell responses to AZD1222 COVID-19 vaccine. The data were produced by immunoSEQ multiplex PCR, yet TCRdb's version contains in-frame clones alone and is incomplete. The data contain around 270,000 clones, about 94% of them seen just once; the ten biggest clones take up approximately 0.52%. Sequenced material: peripheral blood, taken 28 days after the second AZD1222 dose. The source is an adult who received the AZD1222 COVID-19 vaccine. CDR3s include the opening cysteine and the closing phenylalanine or tryptophan. A D gene is named only where the DNA matches it firmly. Size is omitted from some rows. Given values are once, few, many or a class for expanded clones.

>TRBV21-1|.|TRBJ1-2|.
TGTGCCAGCATCCCTGACCGGGACCCCTGGGGCTACACCTTC
CASIPDRDPWGYTF
>TRBV19|.|TRBJ1-5|few
TGTGCCAGTAGAACGACAGGTCTCAGCAATCAGCCCCAGCATTTT
CASRTTGLSNQPQHF
>TRBV19|.|TRBJ1-2|.
TGTGCCAGTAGTATAGGTTCAGACCTTAACTATGGCTACACCTTC
CASSIGSDLNYGYTF
>TRBV19|.|TRBJ1-5|.
TGTGCCAGTAGAGCCGACTTAAGCAATCAGCCCCAGCATTTT
CASRADLSNQPQHF
>TRBV3-1/TRBV3-2|.|TRBJ1-4|once
TGTGCCAGCAGCCAGAGAGGGTGGGGCGAAAAACTGTTTTTT
CASSQRGWGEKLFF
>TRBV6-1|.|TRBJ2-5|.
TGTGCCAGCAGTGACCTACAGGGCTCACAAGAGACCCAGTACTTC
CASSDLQGSQETQYF
>TRBV7-6|TRBD2|TRBJ2-1|.
TGTGCCAGCAGCTCCCGAGTAGCGGGGGGACACAATGAGCAGTTCTTC
CASSSRVAGGHNEQFF
>TRBV27|.|TRBJ2-1|.
TGTGCCAGCAGACGAGAAAGGGGACAGCAGTTCTTC
CASRRERGQQFF
>TRBV5-5|TRBD1|TRBJ2-5|.
TGTGCCAGCAGCTTGCAGGGGGCGAAGACCCAGTACTTC
CASSLQGAKTQYF
>TRBV6-1|.|TRBJ2-6|.
TGTGCCAGCAGTGAGGGAAGCTCTGGGGCCAACGTCCTGACTTTC
CASSEGSSGANVLTF
>TRBV10-3|TRBD2|TRBJ2-3|once
TGTGCCATCAGTGACCCGACTAGCGGGGACACAGATACGCAGTATTTT
CAISDPTSGDTDTQYF
>TRBV24-1|TRBD2|TRBJ2-3|.
TGTGCCACCGGGAGCGGGGGGGATACGCAGTATTTT
CATGSGGDTQYF
>TRBV28|TRBD2|TRBJ2-1|.
TGTGCCAGCAGCCAGTACCTGACTAGCGGGAGGGTGAAGAATGAGCAGTTCTTC
CASSQYLTSGRVKNEQFF
>TRBV9|.|TRBJ2-7|.
TGTGCCAGCAGCCCCTTCCAACAGGGCCCTGTCGAGCAGTACTTC
CASSPFQQGPVEQYF
>TRBV5-8|TRBD2|TRBJ2-1|.
TGTGCCAGCAGCTTCCCCGGGAGGACCTACAATGAGCAGTTCTTC
CASSFPGRTYNEQFF
>TRBV28|.|TRBJ2-6|.
TGTGCCAGCGCTTCGGGGGCTGGGGCCAACGTCCTGACTTTC
CASASGAGANVLTF
>TRBV20-1|.|TRBJ1-2|.
TGCAGTGCTAGGAGCTATGGCTACACCTTC
CSARSYGYTF
>TRBV28|.|TRBJ1-6|.
TGTGCCAGCAGTTTGGGATCGTCCTATTCACCCCTCCACTTT
CASSLGSSYSPLHF
>TRBV10-3|.|TRBJ1-3|.
TGTGCCATCAGGGAGGGGAGTGGAAACACCATATATTTT
CAIREGSGNTIYF
>TRBV30|.|TRBJ1-4|.
TGTGCCTGGAGTGTCGTAGCAGGGAGTGAAAAACTGTTTTTT
CAWSVVAGSEKLFF
>TRBV5-6|.|TRBJ1-5|once
TGTGCCAGCAGCTTTTATGGAATAACTAGCAATCAGCCCCAGCATTTT
CASSFYGITSNQPQHF
>TRBV4-2|.|TRBJ1-4|.
TGTGCCAGCAGCCAAGCGAGGTGGAGGGCAACTAATGAAAAACTGTTTTTT
CASSQARWRATNEKLFF
>TRBV6-5|TRBD2|TRBJ2-1|.
TGTGCCAACGGACTAGCGGGAGGTCCCAATGAGCAGTTCTTC
CANGLAGGPNEQFF
>TRBV2|.|TRBJ2-5|.
TGTGCCAGCAGGAAGCGGGACAGACAAGAGACCCAGTACTTC
CASRKRDRQETQYF
>TRBV19|.|TRBJ1-6|.
TGTGCCAGTAGTGAAGGGGTCTATAATTCACCCCTCCACTTT
CASSEGVYNSPLHF
>TRBV5-5|TRBD1|TRBJ2-5|.
TGTGCCAGCATGGGACAGGGAAAGGAGACCCAGTACTTC
CASMGQGKETQYF
>TRBV9|.|TRBJ1-4|.
TGTGCCAGCAGCGTTTCGGGGGGAAGGGACGAAAAACTGTTTTTT
CASSVSGGRDEKLFF
>TRBV5-1|.|TRBJ2-1|.
TGCGCCAGCAGCTTACCTAACAATGAGCAGTTCTTC
CASSLPNNEQFF